Each of the 30 T cell receptor beta chains below was sequenced from the same sample in a study of blood T cell repertoires in COVID-19. Only in-frame clones appear in the TCRdb table, and some are missing; sequencing was by immunoSEQ multiplex PCR. In the table there are 380,000 or so clones, approximately 77% of which are singletons. Source material: peripheral blood. All receptors come from a human donor with acute or convalescent COVID-19. The donor label of this sample is uncertain.

J is TRBJ1-1 and V is TRBV2; D unresolved. The germline V and J ends were trimmed by 8 bases and 0 bases, with 13 bases remaining between them. The CDR3 is made up of 14 amino acids. The V gene's germline CDR1 is SNHLY and CDR2 FYNNEI. This CDR3 reads CASATNLVNTEAFF. CDR3 nucleotide sequence: TGTGCCAGCGCTACCAATCTAGTGAACACTGAAGCTTTCTTT.

Only a few counts were recorded for this clone. This rearrangement joins TRBV2 to TRBJ1-2; 10 bases are shared with TRBD1. Trimming cost V 5 bases and J 4 bases; bases outside gene matches: 22. This CDR3 has 20 amino acids. Germline values: CDR1 SNHLY, CDR2 FYNNEI. In nucleotides, the CDR3 is TGTGCCAGCAGTCGGAAGATCGCTGGGACAGGGGCTCCGAAACTCTATGGCTACACCTTC. Its protein is CASSRKIAGTGAPKLYGYTF.

The chain is built from TRBV7-8 and TRBJ1-1; D unclear. Trimming left V 1 base short and J 8 bases short, with 14 bases between. This CDR3 region has 14 residues. Per germline, CDR1 SGHVS and CDR2 FQNEAQ. The CDR3 is CASSLVSHLKEAFF. CDR3 bases: TGTGCCAGCAGCTTAGTATCACACCTGAAAGAAGCTTTCTTT.

The V call is TRBV30, the J call TRBJ2-1, with D possibly being TRBD2 (5 bases). V shed 3 bases and J shed 2 bases, with 5 bases lying between them. This CDR3 is built from 12 residues. CDR1 and CDR2 from the germline V gene are GTSNPN and SVGIG (reference sequence). CDR3 residues: CAWSGTYNEQFF. CDR3 sequence (DNA): TGTGCCTGGAGCGGGACCTACAATGAGCAGTTCTTC.

Points on this clone: This specimen includes other DNA sequences encoding the same CDR3. This chain links TRBV3-1 (or the pseudogene TRBV3-2) with TRBJ1-1; a possible D gene is TRBD1 (6 bases). The germline CDR1 and CDR2 sequences are LGHDT and YNNKEL (reference sequence). Trimming took 7 bases from V and 2 from J, leaving 8 bases between them. CDR3 length equals 12 residues. This CDR3 is CASTRGNTEAFF. The CDR3 DNA reads as TGTGCCAGCACCAGGGGTAACACTGAAGCTTTCTTT.

V and J are TRBV27 and TRBJ2-1; 9 bases agree with TRBD1. Germline-derived CDR1 and CDR2 are MNHEY and SMNVEV (reference sequence). The CDR3 totals 15 residues. V dropped 0 bases and J dropped 4; count of bases not matched to a gene: 1. The chain's CDR3 is CASSLSGTGYNEQFF. CDR3 coding DNA: TGTGCCAGCAGTTTATCGGGGACAGGGTACAATGAGCAGTTCTTC.

The rearrangement links TRBV10-1 to TRBJ2-1; 11 bases agree with TRBD2. Looked up from germline, CDR1 is WNHNN and CDR2 is SYGVQD (reference sequence). The CDR3 loop spans 18 amino acids. V was pared by 2 bases and J by 7 bases, with 13 bases of the junction left unmatched. CDR3 amino acids: CASSEVPSLAGVPNEQFF. CDR3 nucleotides: TGCGCCAGCAGTGAGGTCCCTTCACTAGCGGGGGTCCCTAATGAGCAGTTCTTC.

The chain employs TRBV2 and TRBJ2-1; no definite D call. The CDR3 sequence is 15 residues long. The V gene lost 1 base and the J gene lost 4 bases, with 11 bases spanning the gap. Germline lookup yields CDR1 SNHLY and CDR2 FYNNEI. The CDR3 bases are TGTGCCAGCAGTGAAGAAGCTCAGGCATACAATGAGCAGTTCTTC. Translation: CASSEEAQAYNEQFF.

J is TRBJ1-2 and V is TRBV5-6; 9 bases match TRBD1. The V and J ends lost 2 bases and 0 bases, in that order; junction bases with no gene match: 2. Germline CDR1 reads SGHDT; CDR2 reads YYEEEE. The CDR3 is 15 residues long. DNA of the CDR3: TGTGCCAGCAGCTTCCGGGACAGGGCTAACTATGGCTACACCTTC. Encoded protein: CASSFRDRANYGYTF.

The V gene is TRBV6-5, the J gene TRBJ1-1; the match to TRBD1 covers 8 bases. Germline CDR1 reads MNHEY; CDR2 reads SVGAGI. The CDR3 covers 16 residues. V trimming: 2 bases; J trimming: 6 bases; junction bases outside the gene matches: 11. This chain's CDR3 is CASSYLRDRRTAEAFF. Written as DNA, the CDR3 is TGTGCCAGCAGTTACCTACGGGACAGGCGAACCGCTGAAGCTTTCTTT.

This clone was counted a few times. The chain joins TRBV20-1 to TRBJ1-5, with no clear D. The V and J ends lost 3 bases and 0 bases respectively, with 9 bases between them. Per the germline V gene, CDR1 is DFQATT and CDR2 is SNEGSKA (reference sequence). The CDR3 is 14 amino acids. CDR3 loop: CSASRGYSNQPQHF. In nucleotides, the CDR3 is TGCAGTGCTAGTCGCGGTTATAGCAATCAGCCCCAGCATTTT.

The chain has TRBV18 and TRBJ1-1; D gene unclear. V was shortened by 1 base and J by 1 base, with 7 bases between the two germline ends. Germline V gene sequence: CDR1 KGHSH, CDR2 LQKENI. The CDR3 loop spans 14 amino acids. CDR3 in DNA: TGTGCCAGCTCACCACAGCGGGGGAACACTGAAGCTTTCTTT. Its translation is CASSPQRGNTEAFF. The variable domain in full, with the rest retrieved from reference TRBV18 and TRBJ1-1, is NAGVMQNPRHLVRRRGQEARLRCSPMKGHSHVYWYRQLPEEGLKFMVYLQKENIIDESGMPKERFSAEFPKEGPSILRIQQVVRGDSAAYFCASSPQRGNTEAFFGQGTRLTVV.

The chain couples TRBV24-1 to TRBJ1-5; 11 nucleotides line up with TRBD1. In germline, CDR1 is KGHDR, CDR2 SFDVKD. Trimming took 5 bases from V and 4 from J; bases not matched to a gene: 6. The CDR3 is made up of 16 amino acids. CDR3 sequence reads: CATSGGTGGTNQPQHF. CDR3 in DNA: TGTGCCACCAGTGGCGGGACAGGGGGGACTAATCAGCCCCAGCATTTT.

This chain links TRBV11-2 with TRBJ2-7, with 7 bases lining up with TRBD2. The CDR3 contains 16 residues. Losses at the gene ends were 1 base for V and 3 bases for J; bases not matched to a gene: 9. Germline CDR1 reads SGHAT; CDR2 reads FQNNGV. CDR3 loop: CASSLGGRGRGYEQYF. CDR3 nucleotides: TGTGCCAGCAGCTTAGGAGGGAGGGGAAGGGGCTACGAGCAGTACTTC.

The chain links TRBV7-9 to TRBJ2-2, with 9 bases that match TRBD2. This CDR3 has 15 residues. Germline V gene sequence: CDR1 SEHNR, CDR2 FQNEAQ (reference sequence). The trim removed 6 bases at V and 5 bases at J, leaving 7 bases unmatched. The CDR3 here is CASRGGGAVTGELFF. The CDR3 DNA reads TGTGCCAGCAGAGGCGGGGGGGCCGTGACCGGGGAGCTGTTTTTT.

As to this clone: The sample holds other DNA sequences that translate to the same CDR3. The CDR3 spells CASSPSRETQYF. CDR3 in DNA: TGTGCCAGCTCACCGAGTCGGGAGACCCAGTACTTC. J is TRBJ2-5 and V is TRBV18, with D hard to call. The germline V and J ends were trimmed by 3 bases and 5 bases, with 7 bases remaining between them. From germline, CDR1 is KGHSH and CDR2 LQKENI. The CDR3 has 12 amino acids.

The chain's CDR3 is CASSFQGEDGYTF. The CDR3 bases are TGCGCCAGCAGCTTCCAGGGGGAGGATGGCTACACCTTC. The chain combines TRBV5-1 with TRBJ1-2; 7 nucleotides match TRBD1. Germline-derived CDR1 and CDR2 are SGHRS and YFSETQ. There are 13 residues in the CDR3. The junction had 4 bases not matched to a gene; V was cut back by 2 bases and J by 6 bases. Full variable domain (outside the CDR3, taken from reference TRBV5-1 and TRBJ1-2): KAGVTQTPRYLIKTRGQQVTLSCSPISGHRSVSWYQQTPGQGLQFLFEYFSETQRNKGNFPGRFSGRQFSNSRSEMNVSTLELGDSALYLCASSFQGEDGYTFGSGTRLTVV.

The rearrangement joins TRBV28 to TRBJ1-2; possibly TRBD1 for D (5 bases). Germline V gives CDR1 MDHEN, CDR2 SYDVKM. The length of the CDR3 is 14 residues. V shed 6 bases and J shed 6 bases, with 17 bases lying between them. In DNA form, the CDR3 reads TGTGCCAGCAGCCGTCCTGACAGACGGGATGGCTACACCTTC. Its protein product is CASSRPDRRDGYTF.

The V gene is TRBV6-5, the J gene TRBJ1-3; possible D gene TRBD1, 6 bases. The V and J ends lost 7 bases and 0 bases respectively, with 10 bases between them. Germline assignment: CDR1 MNHEY and CDR2 SVGAGI. The CDR3 spans 14 residues. CDR3 sequence reads: CASNTGSSGNTIYF. DNA for the CDR3: TGTGCCAGCAATACAGGGAGCTCTGGAAACACCATATATTTT.

The sample holds a few counts of this clone. The gene calls are TRBV4-1 and TRBJ1-5, with D perhaps TRBD1 (5 bases). This CDR3 spans 16 amino acids. Germline V CDR1 and CDR2: MGHRA, YSYEKL. The V end lost 1 base, the J end lost 1 base, and 11 bases lay between the germline ends. The CDR3, as DNA: TGCGCCAGCAGCCAAGCCGGTTGGGGCAGCAATCAGCCCCAGCATTTT. Translation: CASSQAGWGSNQPQHF.

This chain joins TRBV7-9 and TRBJ1-1; no firm D call. Germline lookup yields CDR1 SEHNR and CDR2 FQNEAQ (reference sequence). The CDR3 runs to 14 residues. The V end lost 1 base, the J end lost 6 bases, and 12 bases lay between the germline ends. The CDR3 sequence: CASSLGTAAPEAFF. CDR3 bases: TGTGCCAGCAGCTTAGGGACTGCAGCTCCTGAAGCTTTCTTT.

As DNA, the CDR3 is TGCGCCAGCAGCTACTCGGTGATGAACACTGAAGCTTTCTTT. It yields the protein CASSYSVMNTEAFF. This rearrangement joins TRBV5-1 to TRBJ1-1; no definite D call. Germline V gene lookup returns CDR1 SGHRS and CDR2 YFSETQ. Trimming pared 3 bases from V and 0 bases from J, leaving 9 bases between. The CDR3 contains 14 residues.

This chain links TRBV10-2 with TRBJ2-7; D perhaps matches TRBD1 (6 bases). Germline V gene sequence: CDR1 WSHSY, CDR2 SAAADI. Trimming pared 4 bases from V and 2 bases from J, leaving 21 bases between. This CDR3 comprises 17 residues. CDR3 nucleotide sequence: TGCGCCAGCAGTGGAATTGCCCGGGACACCACAGCCTACGAGCAGTACTTC. This gives the protein CASSGIARDTTAYEQYF.

In the case of this clone: A junction end diverges from the germline sequence, so it may reflect a read error. At the DNA level, this CDR3 is encoded by other sequences in the same sample as well. J is TRBJ1-5 and V is TRBV6-5; D not resolved. CDR1 is MNHEY and CDR2 is SVGAGI in the germline V gene. The CDR3 runs to 14 residues. The CDR3 nucleotides read TGTGCCAGCAGGGTAGGAGGAGGGCATCAACCCCAGCATTTT. Residues: CASRVGGGHQPQHF.

V and J are TRBV4-1 and TRBJ1-1; 7 nucleotides align to TRBD1. Germline-derived CDR1 and CDR2 are MGHRA and YSYEKL. This CDR3 has 14 amino acids. Trimming removed 4 bases from V and 6 bases from J; junction bases left unmatched: 8. The CDR3 sequence is CASSRSWGTAEAFF. The CDR3 bases are TGCGCCAGCAGCCGGTCGTGGGGGACAGCTGAAGCTTTCTTT.

The gene calls are TRBV18 and TRBJ1-2; D possibly corresponds to TRBD1 (5 bases). Germline CDR1 and CDR2: KGHSH and LQKENI. The CDR3 is 12 residues long. Trimming stripped 3 bases from V and 8 bases from J, with 10 bases between. The CDR3 bases are TGTGCCAGCTCACCTCGACAGAAAGGCTACACCTTC. This codes for CASSPRQKGYTF.

The chain combines TRBV6-5 with TRBJ2-3, with D perhaps matching TRBD1 (6 bases). Deletions cut 5 bases from V and 2 bases from J, with 14 bases between. This CDR3 has 15 amino acids. CDR1 MNHEY and CDR2 SVGAGI come from the germline V gene. The CDR3 DNA follows: TGTGCCAGCAGTATCGGACAGTTTTACACAGATACGCAGTATTTT. This translates into CASSIGQFYTDTQYF.

V and J are TRBV5-4 and TRBJ2-7; 12 bases agree with TRBD1. This CDR3 spans 19 amino acids. Unmatched junction bases numbered 10, after V lost 0 bases and J lost 0 bases. The germline V gene encodes CDR1 SGHNT and CDR2 YYREEE (reference sequence). CDR3 residues: CASSLGRDRGRGGSYEQYF. The CDR3 region has the DNA TGTGCCAGCAGCTTGGGCCGGGACAGGGGGCGCGGGGGCTCCTACGAGCAGTACTTC.

This chain connects TRBV6-5 to TRBJ1-1; TRBD1 agrees at 10 bases. This CDR3 spans 14 amino acids. Germline V gives CDR1 MNHEY, CDR2 SVGAGI. The ends lost 6 bases at V and 4 bases at J; junction bases unmatched: 5. The chain's CDR3 is CASSRDRGGTEAFF. In DNA form, the CDR3 reads TGTGCCAGCAGCCGGGACAGGGGAGGCACTGAAGCTTTCTTT.

V gene TRBV10-3 combines with J gene TRBJ2-7; 10 bases match TRBD2. This CDR3 region has 16 residues. V was clipped by 3 bases and J by 3 bases; unmatched bases: 8. Germline CDR1 and CDR2: ENHRY and SYGVKD. The DNA of the CDR3 is TGTGCCATCAGTGATTTAAAACTAGCGGGACTCTACGAGCAGTACTTC. Protein: CAISDLKLAGLYEQYF.